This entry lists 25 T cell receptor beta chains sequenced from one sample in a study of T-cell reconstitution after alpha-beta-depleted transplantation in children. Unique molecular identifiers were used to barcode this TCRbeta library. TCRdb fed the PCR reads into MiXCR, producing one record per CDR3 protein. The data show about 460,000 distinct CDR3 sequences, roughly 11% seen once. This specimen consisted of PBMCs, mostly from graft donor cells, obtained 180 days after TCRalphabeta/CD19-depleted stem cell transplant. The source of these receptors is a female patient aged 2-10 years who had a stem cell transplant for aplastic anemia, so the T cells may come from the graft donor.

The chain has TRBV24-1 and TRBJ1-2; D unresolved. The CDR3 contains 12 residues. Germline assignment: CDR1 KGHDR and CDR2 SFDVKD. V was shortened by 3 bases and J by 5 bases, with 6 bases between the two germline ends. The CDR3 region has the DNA TGTGCCACCAGTGATACCAAGTATGGCTACACCTTC. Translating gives CATSDTKYGYTF.

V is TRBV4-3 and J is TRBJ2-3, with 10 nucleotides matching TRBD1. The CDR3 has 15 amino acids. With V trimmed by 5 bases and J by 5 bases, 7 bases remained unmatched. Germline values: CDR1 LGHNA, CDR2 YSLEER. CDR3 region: CASSSTGGGGDTQYF. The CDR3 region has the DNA TGCGCCAGCAGCTCGACAGGGGGCGGCGGAGATACGCAGTATTTT.

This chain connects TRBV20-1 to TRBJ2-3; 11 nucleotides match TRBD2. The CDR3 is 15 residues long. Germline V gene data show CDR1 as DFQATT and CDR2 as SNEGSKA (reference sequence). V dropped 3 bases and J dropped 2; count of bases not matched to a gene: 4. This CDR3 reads CSASETSGNTDTQYF. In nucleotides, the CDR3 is TGCAGTGCTAGCGAGACTAGCGGGAACACAGATACGCAGTATTTT.

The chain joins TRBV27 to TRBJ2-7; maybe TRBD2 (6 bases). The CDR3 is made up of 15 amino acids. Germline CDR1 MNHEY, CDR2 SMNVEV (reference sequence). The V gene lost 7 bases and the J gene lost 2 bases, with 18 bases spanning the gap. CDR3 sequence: CASKRASASAYEQYF. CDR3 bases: TGTGCCAGCAAAAGGGCTAGCGCTTCGGCCTACGAGCAGTACTTC.

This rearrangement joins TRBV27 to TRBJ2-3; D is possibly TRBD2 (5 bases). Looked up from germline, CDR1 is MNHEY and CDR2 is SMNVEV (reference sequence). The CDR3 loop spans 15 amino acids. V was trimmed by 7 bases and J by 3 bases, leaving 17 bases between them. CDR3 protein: CASTPRTRWTDTQYF. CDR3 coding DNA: TGTGCCAGCACCCCGCGCACTAGATGGACAGATACGCAGTATTTT.

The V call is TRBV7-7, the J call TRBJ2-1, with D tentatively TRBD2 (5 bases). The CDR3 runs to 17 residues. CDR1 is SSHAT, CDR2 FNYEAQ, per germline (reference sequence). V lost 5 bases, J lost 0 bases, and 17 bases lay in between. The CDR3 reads CASSPFLSASSYNEQFF. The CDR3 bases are TGTGCCAGCAGCCCATTCCTTAGCGCCAGCTCCTACAATGAGCAGTTCTTC.

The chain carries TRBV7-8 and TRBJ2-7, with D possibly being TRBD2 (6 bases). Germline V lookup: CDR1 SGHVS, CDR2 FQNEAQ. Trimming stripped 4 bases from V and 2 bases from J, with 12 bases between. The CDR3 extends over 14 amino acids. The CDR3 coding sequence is TGTGCCAGCAGCTACCGGGACTTCGCCTACGAGCAGTACTTC. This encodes CASSYRDFAYEQYF.

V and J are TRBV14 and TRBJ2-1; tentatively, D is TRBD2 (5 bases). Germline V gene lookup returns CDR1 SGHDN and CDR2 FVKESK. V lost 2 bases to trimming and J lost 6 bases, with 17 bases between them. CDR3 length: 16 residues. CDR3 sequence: CASSQLGRLRGNEQFF. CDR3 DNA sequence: TGTGCCAGCAGCCAACTGGGGAGACTTCGGGGCAATGAGCAGTTCTTC. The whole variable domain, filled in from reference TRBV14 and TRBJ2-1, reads EAGVTQFPSHSVIEKGQTVTLRCDPISGHDNLYWYRRVMGKEIKFLLHFVKESKQDESGMPNNRFLAERTGGTYSTLKVQPAELEDSGVYFCASSQLGRLRGNEQFFGPGTRLTVL.

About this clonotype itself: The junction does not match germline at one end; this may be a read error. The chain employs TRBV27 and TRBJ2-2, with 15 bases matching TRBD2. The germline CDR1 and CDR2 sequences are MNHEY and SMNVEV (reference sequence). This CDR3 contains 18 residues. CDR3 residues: CASSFLGLAGGPTGEPFF. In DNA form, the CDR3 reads TGTGCCAGCAGTTTCCTCGGACTAGCGGGAGGGCCCACCGGGGAGCCGTTTTTT.

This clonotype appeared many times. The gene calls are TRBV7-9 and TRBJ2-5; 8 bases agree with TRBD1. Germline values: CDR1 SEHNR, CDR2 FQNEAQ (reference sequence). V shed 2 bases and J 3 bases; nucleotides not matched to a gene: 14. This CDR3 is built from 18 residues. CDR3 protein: CASSLPVRRTGMEETQYF. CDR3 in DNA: TGTGCCAGCAGCTTACCGGTGAGACGGACAGGGATGGAAGAGACCCAGTACTTC.

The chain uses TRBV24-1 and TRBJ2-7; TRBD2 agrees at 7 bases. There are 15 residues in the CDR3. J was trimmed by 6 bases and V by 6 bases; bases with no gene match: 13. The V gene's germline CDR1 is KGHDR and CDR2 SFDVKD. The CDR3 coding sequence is TGTGCCACCAGTCCCTTCCAGGCTAGCGGAAGCGAGCAGTACTTC. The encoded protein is CATSPFQASGSEQYF.

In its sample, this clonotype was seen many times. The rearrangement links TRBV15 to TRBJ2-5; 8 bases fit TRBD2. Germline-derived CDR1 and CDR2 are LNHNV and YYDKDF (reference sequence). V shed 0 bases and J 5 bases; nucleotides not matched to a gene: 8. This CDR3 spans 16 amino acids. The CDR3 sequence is CATSRDAPSGLETQYF. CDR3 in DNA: TGTGCCACCAGCAGAGATGCCCCTAGCGGGCTGGAGACCCAGTACTTC. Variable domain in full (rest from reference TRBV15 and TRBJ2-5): DAMVIQNPRYQVTQFGKPVTLSCSQTLNHNVMYWYQQKSSQAPKLLFHYYDKDFNNEADTPDNFQSRRPNTSFCFLDIRSPGLGDTAMYLCATSRDAPSGLETQYFGPGTRLLVL.

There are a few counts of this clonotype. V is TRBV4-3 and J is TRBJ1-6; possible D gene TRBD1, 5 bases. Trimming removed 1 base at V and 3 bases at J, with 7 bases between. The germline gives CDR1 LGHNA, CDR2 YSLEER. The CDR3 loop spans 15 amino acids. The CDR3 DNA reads TGCGCCAGCAGCCAAGCGGACAACTATAATTCACCCCTCCACTTT. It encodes CASSQADNYNSPLHF.

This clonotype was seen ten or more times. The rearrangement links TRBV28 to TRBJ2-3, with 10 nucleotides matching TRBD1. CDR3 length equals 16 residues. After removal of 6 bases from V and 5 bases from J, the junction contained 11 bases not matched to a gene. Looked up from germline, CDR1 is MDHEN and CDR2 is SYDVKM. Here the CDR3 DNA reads TGTGCCAGCAGCCCCATCGACAGGGGGCTATTAGATACGCAGTATTTT. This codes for CASSPIDRGLLDTQYF. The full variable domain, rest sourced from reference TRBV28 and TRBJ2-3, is DVKVTQSSRYLVKRTGEKVFLECVQDMDHENMFWYRQDPGLGLRLIYFSYDVKMKEKGDIPEGYSVSREKKERFSLILESASTNQTSMYLCASSPIDRGLLDTQYFGPGTRLTVL.

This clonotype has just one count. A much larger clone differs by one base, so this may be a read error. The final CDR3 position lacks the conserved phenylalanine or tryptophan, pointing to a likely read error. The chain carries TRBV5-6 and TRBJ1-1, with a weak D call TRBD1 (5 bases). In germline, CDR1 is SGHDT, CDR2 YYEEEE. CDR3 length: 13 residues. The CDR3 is CASSLASRAEAFL. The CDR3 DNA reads TGTGCCAGCAGTTTGGCCAGCAGGGCTGAAGCTTTCTTA.

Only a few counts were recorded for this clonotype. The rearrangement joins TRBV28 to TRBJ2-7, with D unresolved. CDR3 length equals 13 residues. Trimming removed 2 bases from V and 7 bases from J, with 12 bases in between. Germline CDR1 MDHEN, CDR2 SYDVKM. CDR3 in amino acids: CASSLPPFGEQYF. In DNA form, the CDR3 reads TGTGCCAGCAGTTTACCCCCATTCGGGGAGCAGTACTTC.

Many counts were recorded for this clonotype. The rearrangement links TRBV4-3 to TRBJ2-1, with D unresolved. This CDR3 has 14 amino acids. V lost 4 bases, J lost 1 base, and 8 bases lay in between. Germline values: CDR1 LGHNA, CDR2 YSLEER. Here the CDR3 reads CASSRGPSYNEQFF. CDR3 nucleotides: TGCGCCAGCAGCCGGGGTCCTTCCTACAATGAGCAGTTCTTC.

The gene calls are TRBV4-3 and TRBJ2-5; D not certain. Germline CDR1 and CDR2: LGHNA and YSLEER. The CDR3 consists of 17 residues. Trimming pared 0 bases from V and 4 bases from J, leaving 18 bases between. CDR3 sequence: CASSQDAETPLGETQYF. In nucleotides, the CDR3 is TGCGCCAGCAGCCAAGATGCGGAGACCCCGCTTGGAGAGACCCAGTACTTC.

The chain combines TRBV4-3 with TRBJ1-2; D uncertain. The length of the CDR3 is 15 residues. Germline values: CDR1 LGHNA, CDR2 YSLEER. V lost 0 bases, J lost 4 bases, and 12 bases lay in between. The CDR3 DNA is TGCGCCAGCAGCCAAGATTCCCGGAAGACCTATGGCTACACCTTC. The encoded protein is CASSQDSRKTYGYTF.

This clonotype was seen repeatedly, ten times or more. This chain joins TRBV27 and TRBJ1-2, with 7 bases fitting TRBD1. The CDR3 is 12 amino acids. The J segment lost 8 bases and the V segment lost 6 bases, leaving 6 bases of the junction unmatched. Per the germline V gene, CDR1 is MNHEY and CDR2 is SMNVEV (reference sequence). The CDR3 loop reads CASRRGLEGYTF. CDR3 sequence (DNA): TGTGCCAGCAGGAGGGGGCTGGAGGGCTACACCTTC.

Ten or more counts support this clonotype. The CDR3 region has the DNA TGTGCCAGCACCCGACGGCAGGGGATCGATACGCAGTATTTT. This encodes CASTRRQGIDTQYF. The rearrangement links TRBV12-3 or TRBV12-4 to TRBJ2-3; D perhaps matches TRBD1 (6 bases). Trimming cost V 7 bases and J 6 bases, with 17 bases left between them. The CDR3 spans 14 residues.

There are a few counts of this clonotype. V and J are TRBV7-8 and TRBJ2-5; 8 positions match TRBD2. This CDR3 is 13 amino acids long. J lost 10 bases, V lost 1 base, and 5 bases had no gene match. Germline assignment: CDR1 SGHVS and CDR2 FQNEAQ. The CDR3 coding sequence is TGTGCCAGCAGCTTAGAGGGACTAGTAGGCCAGTACTTC. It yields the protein CASSLEGLVGQYF. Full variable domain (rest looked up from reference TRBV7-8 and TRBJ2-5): GAGVSQSPRYKVAKRGQDVALRCDPISGHVSLFWYQQALGQGPEFLTYFQNEAQLDKSGLPSDRFFAERPEGSVSTLKIQRTQQEDSAVYLCASSLEGLVGQYFGPGTRLLVL.

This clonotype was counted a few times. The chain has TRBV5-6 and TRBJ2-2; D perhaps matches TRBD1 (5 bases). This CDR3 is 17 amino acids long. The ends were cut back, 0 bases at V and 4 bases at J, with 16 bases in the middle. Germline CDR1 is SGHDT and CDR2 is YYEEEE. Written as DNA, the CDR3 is TGTGCCAGCAGCTTGGTTCGAGAGTACAGGCCCACCGGGGAGCTGTTTTTT. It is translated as CASSLVREYRPTGELFF.

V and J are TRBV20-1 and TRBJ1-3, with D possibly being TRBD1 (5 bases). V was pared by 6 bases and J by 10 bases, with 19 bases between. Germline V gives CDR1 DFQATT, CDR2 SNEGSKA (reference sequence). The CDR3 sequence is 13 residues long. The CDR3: CSATDSLLKTIYF. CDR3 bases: TGCAGTGCCACCGACAGCCTATTGAAGACCATATATTTT.

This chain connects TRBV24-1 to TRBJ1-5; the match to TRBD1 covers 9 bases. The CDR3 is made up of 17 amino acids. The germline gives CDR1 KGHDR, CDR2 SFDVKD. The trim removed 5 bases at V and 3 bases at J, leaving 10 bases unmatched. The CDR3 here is CATSANWGTGNNQPQHF. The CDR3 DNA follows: TGTGCCACCAGTGCCAATTGGGGGACAGGGAACAATCAGCCCCAGCATTTT.